The sequence of this T cell receptor (beta chain) was determined in a study of breast tumors, draining lymph nodes, adjacent tissues. Germline assignment: CDR1 MDHEN and CDR2 SYDVKM. The CDR3 spans 14 residues. Trimming cost V 7 bases and J 4 bases; bases outside gene matches: 9. The lymph nodes were axillary draining lymph nodes from breast cancer patients. TCRdb re-called the multiplex PCR reads through MiXCR, storing one row per CDR3 protein. The table includes approximately 230,000 distinct CDR3 sequences, 34% detected once. This clonotype was found a few times. V gene TRBV28 combines with J gene TRBJ2-7, with 8 bases fitting TRBD1. The TCR was taken from a female donor with breast cancer. Some clones in this sample may be carry-over from other donors' samples. Input material: axillary lymph node tissue. The DNA of the CDR3 is TGTGCCAGCACCATGGACAGGGTTCGGTACGAGCAGTACTTC. Amino acids: CASTMDRVRYEQYF.